The 5 T cell receptor beta chains given below trace back to one sample, sequenced in a study of T cells in Graves' hyperthyroidism and ophthalmopathy. What was amplified from RNA transcripts were TCR beta CDR3 regions. Carried out on the TCR CDR3, a first-round RT-PCR used the HTBI primer set. A single record per CDR3 protein comes from TCRdb applying MiXCR to the multiplex PCR reads. The top ten hold 9.5% to 13% of the sample, which has about 740,000 distinct CDR3 sequences, 14% seen once. Sequenced sample: blood. These receptor sequences come from a woman under 30 with Graves' hyperthyroidism.

This clonotype was observed at least ten times. This rearrangement joins TRBV28 to TRBJ2-1; D is ambiguous. CDR1 and CDR2 from the germline V gene are MDHEN and SYDVKM. Trimming cost V 6 bases and J 6 bases, with 15 bases left between them. CDR3 length equals 14 residues. CDR3 sequence: CASRMAPYGNEQFF. CDR3 bases: TGTGCCAGCAGGATGGCGCCCTATGGCAATGAGCAGTTCTTC.

This sequence joins TRBV7-9 and TRBJ2-7; weak D call: TRBD2 (5 bases). The germline V gene has CDR1 SEHNR and CDR2 FQNEAQ (reference sequence). The CDR3 is made up of 13 amino acids. V lost 5 bases and J 2 bases, leaving 10 bases between the germline ends. In DNA, the CDR3 is TGTGCCAGCAGCAGCCCTAGCACCTACGAGCAGTACTTC. This codes for CASSSPSTYEQYF.

This clonotype was found many times. The chain uses TRBV10-3 and TRBJ1-1; 7 bases map to TRBD1. V was pared by 5 bases and J by 2 bases, with 2 bases of the junction left unmatched. The CDR3 loop spans 13 amino acids. In germline, CDR1 is ENHRY, CDR2 SYGVKD. This chain's CDR3 is CAISNRGNTEAFF. The CDR3 DNA reads TGTGCCATCAGTAACAGGGGAAACACTGAAGCTTTCTTT.

The chain employs TRBV6-2 or TRBV6-3 and TRBJ2-3; D is unresolved. Germline V gives CDR1 MNHEY, CDR2 SVGEGT. There are 13 residues in the CDR3. The ends were cut back, 7 bases at V and 10 bases at J, with 18 bases in the middle. As DNA, the CDR3 is TGTGCCAGCACCCGCATAAACGGTGCCTCGCAGTATTTT. Its translation is CASTRINGASQYF.

J is TRBJ2-2 and V is TRBV4-3; possible D gene TRBD2, 6 bases. Germline V gene lookup returns CDR1 LGHNA and CDR2 YSLEER. The CDR3 length is 15 residues. Trimming left V 4 bases short and J 5 bases short, with 14 bases between. CDR3 nucleotide sequence: TGCGCCAGCAGCCCCCTTATAGGAGGGACCGGGGAGCTGTTTTTT. As protein: CASSPLIGGTGELFF.